A single sample is the source of the 28 T cell receptor beta chains below, sequenced in a study of beta chain features in type 1 diabetes (dated by TCRdb to between 2018 and 2020). The library was generated by the immunoSEQ multiplex PCR assay. All of the isolated RNA was reverse transcribed with the High Capacity cDNA Reverse Transcription Kit, so expressed TCRB transcripts were sequenced. TCRdb took this table from immuneACCESS and kept in-frame rearrangements with V and J called. Such tables lack part of the clones; where checked against another copy, unresolved V genes explain under half of the gap, and the rest is unexplained. The sample has a few hundred thousand clones on record, around a fifth of them singletons. The ten largest account for around 0.044% of the sample. Sequenced input: naive CD4+ T cells from blood. This sample's cell subset or site label indicates: true naive CD4+ T cells. The receptor set was obtained from a woman aged 18-35 years in good health.

V is TRBV5-1 and J is TRBJ1-1, with 9 bases lining up with TRBD1. Germline V gene lookup returns CDR1 SGHRS and CDR2 YFSETQ. This CDR3 spans 15 amino acids. The ends lost 4 bases at V and 2 bases at J; junction bases unmatched: 6. The DNA of the CDR3 is TGCGCCAGCAGCACACGGGGACAGGGCAACACTGAAGCTTTCTTT. Amino acid sequence: CASSTRGQGNTEAFF.

About this clone: This clone may be a read error of a much larger clone one base away. Other nucleotide sequences from this sample produce the same CDR3. The chain uses TRBV7-3 and TRBJ1-1, with D tentatively TRBD1 (5 bases). The CDR3 is 13 amino acids. Trimming removed 3 bases from V and 1 base from J, with 6 bases in between. Looked up from germline, CDR1 is SGHTA and CDR2 is FQGTGA. The CDR3 region has the DNA TGTGCCAGCAGCTTCCAGGGGAACACTGAAGCTTTCTTT. The encoded protein is CASSFQGNTEAFF.

The CDR3 sequence is CASSFQDRPLYGYTF. In nucleotides, the CDR3 is TGTGCCAGCAGCTTCCAGGACAGGCCCCTCTATGGCTACACCTTC. The chain has TRBV5-6 and TRBJ1-2, with 7 bases fitting TRBD1. The length of the CDR3 is 15 residues. Germline V gives CDR1 SGHDT, CDR2 YYEEEE. Trimming removed 2 bases from V and 4 bases from J; junction bases left unmatched: 8. The variable domain in full, completed from reference TRBV5-6 and TRBJ1-2, reads DAGVTQSPTHLIKTRGQQVTLRCSPKSGHDTVSWYQQALGQGPQFIFQYYEEEERQRGNFPDRFSGHQFPNYSSELNVNALLLGDSALYLCASSFQDRPLYGYTFGSGTRLTVV.

On this clone: One end of the junction does not line up with germline, which may come from a read error. The chain is built from TRBV7-7 and TRBJ2-7; 12 positions match TRBD2. The CDR3 extends over 15 amino acids. From germline, CDR1 is SSHAT and CDR2 FNYEAQ (reference sequence). The CDR3 DNA follows: TGTGCTAGCAGCCCGACTAGCGGGGGACCTTACGAGCAGTACTTC. Its protein product is CASSPTSGGPYEQYF. Based on the CDR3 plus reference TRBV7-7 and TRBJ2-7, the full variable domain is GAGVSQSPRYKVTKRGQDVTLRCDPISSHATLYWYQQALGQGPEFLTYFNYEAQPDKSGLPSDRFSAERPEGSISTLTIQRTEQRDSAMYRCASSPTSGGPYEQYFGPGTRLTVT.

Details on this clone: This CDR3 is also generated by other DNA sequences in the sample. J is TRBJ1-1 and V is TRBV30; TRBD1 matches 8 bases. Germline V CDR1 and CDR2: GTSNPN, SVGIG (reference sequence). The CDR3 spans 13 residues. V was clipped by 5 bases and J by 0 bases; unmatched bases: 2. This chain's CDR3 is CAWGTGMNTEAFF. CDR3 nucleotide sequence: TGTGCCTGGGGGACAGGCATGAACACTGAAGCTTTCTTT.

The V and J genes are TRBV9 and TRBJ1-2; D remains unclear. The V end lost 6 bases, the J end lost 4 bases, and 16 bases lay between the germline ends. The CDR3 is 14 residues long. Germline CDR1 reads SGDLS; CDR2 reads YYNGEE. The CDR3 DNA is TGTGCCAGCACCCTAGCCCCCCAGCCCTATGGCTACACCTTC. It specifies CASTLAPQPYGYTF. The whole variable domain, filled in from reference TRBV9 and TRBJ1-2, reads DSGVTQTPKHLITATGQRVTLRCSPRSGDLSVYWYQQSLDQGLQFLIQYYNGEERAKGNILERFSAQQFPDLHSELNLSSLELGDSALYFCASTLAPQPYGYTFGSGTRLTVV.

This chain uses TRBV4-1 with TRBJ2-5, with TRBD1 matching over 7 bases. Germline V gives CDR1 MGHRA, CDR2 YSYEKL. CDR3 length: 15 amino acids. V lost 0 bases, J lost 5 bases, and 6 bases stayed unmatched. The CDR3 DNA reads as TGCGCCAGCAGCCAAGACGGCTACAGGGGTGAGACCCAGTACTTC. Encoded protein: CASSQDGYRGETQYF.

The CDR3 sequence: CASSQGLSGYEQYF. The CDR3 nucleotides are TGTGCCAGCAGCCAAGGACTTTCGGGCTACGAGCAGTACTTC. The chain combines TRBV11-2 with TRBJ2-7, with D perhaps matching TRBD2 (5 bases). Trimming pared 5 bases from V and 3 bases from J, leaving 14 bases between. The CDR3 sequence is 14 residues long. Germline V gives CDR1 SGHAT, CDR2 FQNNGV.

The CDR3 nucleotides are TGTGCCAGTAGTACCCGACAGGGCTTCCATCAGCCCCAGCATTTT. Encoded protein: CASSTRQGFHQPQHF. The rearrangement uses TRBV19 and TRBJ1-5; 7 positions match TRBD1. Germline trimming cut 4 bases from V and 5 bases from J; bases unmatched to any gene: 8. The length of the CDR3 is 15 residues. Germline values: CDR1 LNHDA, CDR2 SQIVND (reference sequence).

This clone was picked up a small number of times. V and J are TRBV19 and TRBJ1-1, with D possibly TRBD1 on 6 matching bases. CDR3 size: 17 residues. CDR1 LNHDA and CDR2 SQIVND come from the germline V gene (reference sequence). The V end was cut by 2 bases, the J end by 8 bases, with 24 bases between. The CDR3 region has the DNA TGTGCCAGTAGTATAAAAGGCTGGGGGCGACGAGTCGGGGAAGCTTTCTTT. Amino acid sequence: CASSIKGWGRRVGEAFF.

The chain couples TRBV29-1 to TRBJ2-5; unclear D gene. The length of the CDR3 is 12 residues. Germline V gene sequence: CDR1 SQVTM, CDR2 ANQGSEA. Trimming took off 3 bases at V and 1 base at J, with 6 bases between the two ends. CDR3 nucleotides: TGCAGCGTTGAGCAGGTCCAAGAGACCCAGTACTTC. This codes for CSVEQVQETQYF.

The gene calls are TRBV7-2 and TRBJ2-7, with TRBD2 matching over 9 bases. Germline CDR1 is SGHTA and CDR2 is FQGNSA. V was clipped by 5 bases and J by 6 bases; unmatched bases: 11. The CDR3 is 15 amino acids. The CDR3 DNA sequence: TGTGCCAGCAGCCCGACCCCCGGGACTAGCTCCGAGCAGTACTTC. Its protein is CASSPTPGTSSEQYF.

This clone was counted only a few times. This chain connects TRBV11-2 to TRBJ1-2; the D gene is possibly TRBD1 (6 bases). There are 14 residues in the CDR3. The germline V gene encodes CDR1 SGHAT and CDR2 FQNNGV. Deletions cut 5 bases from V and 2 bases from J, with 12 bases between. CDR3 nucleotide sequence: TGTGCCAGCAGCCCTCGGACAGAAAACTATGGCTACACCTTC. Its translation is CASSPRTENYGYTF.

This clone appeared a few times. The rearrangement joins TRBV5-4 to TRBJ2-5; possibly TRBD2 for D (6 bases). CDR1 SGHNT and CDR2 YYREEE come from the germline V gene (reference sequence). V was trimmed by 5 bases and J by 3 bases, leaving 14 bases between them. The CDR3 consists of 14 residues. The CDR3 nucleotides are TGTGCCAGCAGTAGGCCTAGCGAAGAAGAGACCCAGTACTTC. It translates to CASSRPSEEETQYF.

This clone was recorded a few times. The chain couples TRBV30 to TRBJ2-3; weak D call: TRBD2 (5 bases). V was cut by 3 bases and J by 3 bases, with 10 bases left in between. The germline CDR1 and CDR2 sequences are GTSNPN and SVGIG (reference sequence). This CDR3 is built from 13 residues. DNA for the CDR3: TGTGCCTGGAGCGAGGGAAGTACAGATACGCAGTATTTT. Translated, it gives CAWSEGSTDTQYF. Full variable domain (remainder filled in from reference TRBV30 and TRBJ2-3): SQTIHQWPATLVQPVGSPLSLECTVEGTSNPNLYWYRQAAGRGLQLLFYSVGIGQISSEVPQNLSASRPQDRQFILSSKKLLLSDSGFYLCAWSEGSTDTQYFGPGTRLTVL.

The V gene is TRBV29-1, the J gene TRBJ2-1, with D unresolved. This CDR3 is built from 14 residues. Germline assignment: CDR1 SQVTM and CDR2 ANQGSEA. Trimming took off 5 bases at V and 5 bases at J, with 16 bases between the two ends. CDR3: CSVNKQPENNEQFF. The CDR3 DNA is TGCAGCGTTAACAAACAGCCCGAGAACAATGAGCAGTTCTTC.

This clone was picked up a small number of times. The V call is TRBV14, the J call TRBJ1-1, with D possibly matching TRBD1 (5 bases). The germline gives CDR1 SGHDN, CDR2 FVKESK. The CDR3 spans 11 residues. V was pared by 5 bases and J by 6 bases, with 7 bases between. The CDR3 region is CASSAGPEAFF. In nucleotides, the CDR3 is TGTGCCAGCAGCGCAGGGCCTGAAGCTTTCTTT.

The sample holds one count of this clone. The CDR3 sequence: CAISVGQDTLSGYTF. The CDR3 coding sequence is TGTGCCATCAGTGTTGGGCAGGACACACTGAGTGGCTACACCTTC. The gene calls are TRBV10-3 and TRBJ1-2; weak D call: TRBD1 (5 bases). This CDR3 contains 15 residues. Per germline, CDR1 ENHRY and CDR2 SYGVKD. Trimming stripped 4 bases from V and 7 bases from J, with 19 bases between.

The gene calls are TRBV19 and TRBJ2-4, with D tentatively TRBD1 (6 bases). The V end lost 4 bases, the J end lost 6 bases, and 19 bases lay between the germline ends. The germline V gene encodes CDR1 LNHDA and CDR2 SQIVND (reference sequence). The CDR3 length is 16 residues. CDR3 sequence (DNA): TGTGCCAGTAGTAAGAACCCGGACAGAGAAAGAAACATTCAGTACTTC. Translated: CASSKNPDRERNIQYF.

This clone has only a few counts. V is TRBV9 and J is TRBJ1-6, with TRBD1 matching 8 bases. This CDR3 spans 17 amino acids. Germline V gene lookup returns CDR1 SGDLS and CDR2 YYNGEE. Unmatched junction bases numbered 9, after V lost 0 bases and J lost 7 bases. CDR3 loop: CASSVATGGQANSPLHF. The CDR3 DNA reads TGTGCCAGCAGCGTAGCTACAGGGGGACAGGCCAATTCACCCCTCCACTTT.

The chain employs TRBV18 and TRBJ1-1; D is ambiguous. Germline V lookup: CDR1 KGHSH, CDR2 LQKENI. With 2 bases removed from V and 4 bases from J, the gap between germline ends came to 11 bases. The CDR3 is 14 amino acids. CDR3 coding DNA: TGTGCCAGCTCACCAGATCGGGGTGGCACTGAAGCTTTCTTT. It translates to CASSPDRGGTEAFF.

This clone was seen a few times. The rearrangement joins TRBV7-8 to TRBJ2-5; D perhaps matches TRBD1 (5 bases). V was cut by 4 bases and J by 5 bases, with 20 bases left in between. Germline V lookup: CDR1 SGHVS, CDR2 FQNEAQ. The CDR3 length is 16 residues. For the CDR3, the DNA is TGTGCCAGCAGCTCCATCAGACAACTTCCAGGGGAGACCCAGTACTTC. Translation: CASSSIRQLPGETQYF. Full variable domain (remainder filled in from reference TRBV7-8 and TRBJ2-5): GAGVSQSPRYKVAKRGQDVALRCDPISGHVSLFWYQQALGQGPEFLTYFQNEAQLDKSGLPSDRFFAERPEGSVSTLKIQRTQQEDSAVYLCASSSIRQLPGETQYFGPGTRLLVL.

This clone has more than one count but fewer than ten. The chain combines TRBV7-9 with TRBJ1-2; 7 bases agree with TRBD1. The CDR3 covers 12 residues. V lost 7 bases, J lost 4 bases, and 3 bases stayed unmatched. The germline V gene encodes CDR1 SEHNR and CDR2 FQNEAQ (reference sequence). The CDR3 protein is CASNQGVYGYTF. The DNA for the CDR3 is TGTGCCAGCAACCAGGGGGTCTATGGCTACACCTTC.

This sequence joins TRBV5-1 and TRBJ2-7; 7 nucleotides line up with TRBD1. From germline, CDR1 is SGHRS and CDR2 YFSETQ. This CDR3 comprises 14 residues. J was trimmed by 5 bases and V by 4 bases; bases with no gene match: 9. This chain's CDR3 is CASSEQTGLHEQYF. CDR3 nucleotide sequence: TGCGCCAGCAGCGAACAGACAGGGCTCCACGAGCAGTACTTC.

A few counts support this clone. The chain employs TRBV4-2 and TRBJ2-3, with TRBD2 matching 13 bases. Per germline, CDR1 LGHNA and CDR2 YNFKEQ. The CDR3 spans 15 residues. The V gene end was trimmed by 2 bases and the J gene end by 9 bases; junction bases not matched to a gene: 5. For the CDR3, the DNA is TGTGCCAGCAGCCAACGCCCGGGACTAGCGGGGACGCAGTATTTT. Amino acid sequence: CASSQRPGLAGTQYF.

The table lists this clone with a few counts. The chain joins TRBV6-5 to TRBJ2-1; TRBD2 matches at 8 bases. This CDR3 has 15 amino acids. The V gene's germline CDR1 is MNHEY and CDR2 SVGAGI. Trimming at V came to 5 bases and at J to 2 bases, leaving 5 bases not matched to a gene. CDR3: CASSLTSGAYNEQFF. The CDR3 bases are TGTGCCAGCAGTCTAACTAGCGGTGCCTACAATGAGCAGTTCTTC.

The rearrangement joins TRBV6-1 to TRBJ1-5, with D hard to call. Germline-derived CDR1 and CDR2 are MNHNS and SASEGT. V lost 0 bases and J lost 3, with 9 bases in between. This CDR3 region has 15 residues. The CDR3: CASSEAGRANQPQHF. DNA of the CDR3: TGTGCCAGCAGTGAAGCTGGGAGGGCCAATCAGCCCCAGCATTTT.

This chain uses TRBV29-1 with TRBJ2-1; TRBD2 aligns across 11 bases. Looked up from germline, CDR1 is SQVTM and CDR2 is ANQGSEA. The CDR3 is made up of 14 amino acids. Germline trimming cut 5 bases from V and 2 bases from J; bases unmatched to any gene: 2. CDR3 sequence reads: CSVPLAGAYNEQFF. CDR3 nucleotides: TGCAGCGTTCCACTAGCGGGGGCCTACAATGAGCAGTTCTTC.